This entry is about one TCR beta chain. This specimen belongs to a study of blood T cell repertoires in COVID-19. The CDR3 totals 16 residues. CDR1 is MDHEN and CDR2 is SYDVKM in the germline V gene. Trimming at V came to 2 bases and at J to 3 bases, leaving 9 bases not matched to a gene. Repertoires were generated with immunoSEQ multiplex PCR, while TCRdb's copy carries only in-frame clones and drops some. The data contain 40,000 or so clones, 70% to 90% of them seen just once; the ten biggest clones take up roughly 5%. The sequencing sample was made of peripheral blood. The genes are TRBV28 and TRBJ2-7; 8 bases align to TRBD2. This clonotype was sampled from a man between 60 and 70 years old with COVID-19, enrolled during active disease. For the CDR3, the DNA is TGTGCCAGCAGTTTAATCGAGCTAGCGGGTCTCTACGAGCAGTACTTC. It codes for CASSLIELAGLYEQYF.